The clone carrying this T cell receptor (beta chain) appeared a single time. The antigen is unknown. These data come from a study of cytomegalovirus exposure and HLA in healthy donors. Across the whole study: A later analysis reported the roughly 120 validation repertoires used the same platform as the approximately 660 first-cohort repertoires.

CDR3 length equals 15 residues. The V end lost 0 bases, the J end lost 2 bases, and 11 bases lay between the germline ends. Per the germline V gene, CDR1 is WSHSY and CDR2 is SAAADI. Study-level points and caveats: The study labeled more than 150 TCR beta chains cytomegalovirus-associated. It was reported that the classifier diagnosed cytomegalovirus status with high specificity and sensitivity in both the original and validation cohorts.

Produced via immunoSEQ multiplex PCR; TCRdb's table is partial and in-frame only. The table includes about 120,000 clones, about 88% detected once. The chain combines TRBV10-2 with TRBJ2-7; D may be TRBD2 (6 bases). Sequencing input: PBMCs. The sequence derives from a man aged 18 to 29 in good health and CMV-seropositive. Here the CDR3 DNA reads TGCGCCAGCAGTGAGTCCGGGAGAGGGGCCTACGAGCAGTACTTC. It is translated as CASSESGRGAYEQYF.